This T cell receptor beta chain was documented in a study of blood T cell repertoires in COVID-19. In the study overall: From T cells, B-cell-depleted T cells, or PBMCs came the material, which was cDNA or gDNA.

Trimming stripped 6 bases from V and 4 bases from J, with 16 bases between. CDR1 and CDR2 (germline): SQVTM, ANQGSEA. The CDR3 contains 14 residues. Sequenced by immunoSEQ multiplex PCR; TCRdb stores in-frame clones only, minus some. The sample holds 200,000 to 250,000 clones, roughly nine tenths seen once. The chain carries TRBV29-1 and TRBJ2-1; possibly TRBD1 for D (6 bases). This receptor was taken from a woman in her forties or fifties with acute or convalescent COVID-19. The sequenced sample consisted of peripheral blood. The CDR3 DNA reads TGCAGCGTACTTACAGGGAAGAGTTACAATGAGCAGTTCTTC. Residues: CSVLTGKSYNEQFF.